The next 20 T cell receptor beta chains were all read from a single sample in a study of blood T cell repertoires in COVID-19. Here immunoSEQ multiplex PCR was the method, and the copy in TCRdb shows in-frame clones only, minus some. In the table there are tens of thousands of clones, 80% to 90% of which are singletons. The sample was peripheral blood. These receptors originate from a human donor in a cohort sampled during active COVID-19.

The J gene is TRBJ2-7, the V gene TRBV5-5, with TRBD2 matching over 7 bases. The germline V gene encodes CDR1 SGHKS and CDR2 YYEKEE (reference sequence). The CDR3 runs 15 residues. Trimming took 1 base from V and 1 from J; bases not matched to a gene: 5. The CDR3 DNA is TGTGCCAGCAGCTTGTGGGGGGGTCCTTCCTACGAGCAGTACTTC. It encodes CASSLWGGPSYEQYF.

The CDR3 nucleotides are TGTGCCAGCAGCTCAAGGACTAGCGGATACAATGAGCAGTTCTTC. As protein: CASSSRTSGYNEQFF. V gene TRBV7-8 combines with J gene TRBJ2-1; 10 bases agree with TRBD2. From germline, CDR1 is SGHVS and CDR2 FQNEAQ. The V gene end was trimmed by 4 bases and the J gene end by 4 bases; junction bases not matched to a gene: 4. This CDR3 has 15 residues.

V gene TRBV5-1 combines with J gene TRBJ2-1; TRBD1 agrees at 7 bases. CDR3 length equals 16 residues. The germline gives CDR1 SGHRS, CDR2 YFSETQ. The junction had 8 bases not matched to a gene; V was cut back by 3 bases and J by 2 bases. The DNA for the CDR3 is TGCGCCAGCAGCTCAAAAACAGGGGCGACCTACAATGAGCAGTTCTTC. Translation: CASSSKTGATYNEQFF.

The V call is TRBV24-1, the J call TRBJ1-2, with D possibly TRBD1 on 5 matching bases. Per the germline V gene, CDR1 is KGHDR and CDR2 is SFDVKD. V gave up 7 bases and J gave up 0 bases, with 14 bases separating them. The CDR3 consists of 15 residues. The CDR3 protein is CATSSGPNSNYGYTF. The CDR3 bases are TGTGCCACCAGCTCAGGGCCAAATTCTAACTATGGCTACACCTTC.

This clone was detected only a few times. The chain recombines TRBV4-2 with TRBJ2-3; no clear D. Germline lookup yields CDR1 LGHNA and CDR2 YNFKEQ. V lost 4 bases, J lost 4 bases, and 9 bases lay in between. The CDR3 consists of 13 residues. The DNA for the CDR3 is TGTGCCAGCAGCCCTTCTGGCTCAGATACGCAGTATTTT. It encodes CASSPSGSDTQYF.

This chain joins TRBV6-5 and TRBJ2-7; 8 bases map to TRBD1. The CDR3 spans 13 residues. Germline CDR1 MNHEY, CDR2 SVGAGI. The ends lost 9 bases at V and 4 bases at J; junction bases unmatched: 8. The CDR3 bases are TGTGCCAGTCGGACAGGGAGAGGTTACGAGCAGTACTTC. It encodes CASRTGRGYEQYF.

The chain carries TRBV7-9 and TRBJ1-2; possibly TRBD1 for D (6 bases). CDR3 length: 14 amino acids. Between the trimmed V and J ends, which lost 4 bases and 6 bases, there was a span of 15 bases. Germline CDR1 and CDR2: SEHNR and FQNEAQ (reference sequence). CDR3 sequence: CASSSTGTYDGYTF. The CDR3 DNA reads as TGTGCCAGCAGCTCAACCGGGACATATGATGGCTACACCTTC.

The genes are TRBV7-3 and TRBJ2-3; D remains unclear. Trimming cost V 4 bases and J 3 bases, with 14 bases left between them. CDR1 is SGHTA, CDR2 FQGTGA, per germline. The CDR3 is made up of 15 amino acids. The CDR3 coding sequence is TGTGCCAGCAGCTCCTGGCCTAGTAGGACAGATACGCAGTATTTT. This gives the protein CASSSWPSRTDTQYF.

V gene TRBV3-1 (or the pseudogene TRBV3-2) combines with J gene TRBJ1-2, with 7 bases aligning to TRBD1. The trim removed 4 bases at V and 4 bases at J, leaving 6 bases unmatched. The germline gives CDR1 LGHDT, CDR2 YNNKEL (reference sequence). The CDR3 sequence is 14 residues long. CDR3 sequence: CASSRGDSGYGYTF. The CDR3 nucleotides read TGTGCCAGCAGCCGGGGGGACAGTGGCTATGGCTACACCTTC.

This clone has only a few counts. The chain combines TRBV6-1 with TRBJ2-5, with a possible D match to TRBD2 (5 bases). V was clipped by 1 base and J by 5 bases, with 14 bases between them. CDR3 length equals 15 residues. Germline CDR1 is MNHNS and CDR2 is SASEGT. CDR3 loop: CASSEEVRERETQYF. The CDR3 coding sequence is TGTGCCAGCAGTGAAGAGGTACGGGAAAGGGAGACCCAGTACTTC.

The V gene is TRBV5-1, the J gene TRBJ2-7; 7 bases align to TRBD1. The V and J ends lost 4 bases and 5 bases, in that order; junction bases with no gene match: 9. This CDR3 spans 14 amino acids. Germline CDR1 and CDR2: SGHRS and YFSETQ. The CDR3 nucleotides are TGCGCCAGCAGCCCCGCAGGGGGAATAGACGAGCAGTACTTC. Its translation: CASSPAGGIDEQYF.

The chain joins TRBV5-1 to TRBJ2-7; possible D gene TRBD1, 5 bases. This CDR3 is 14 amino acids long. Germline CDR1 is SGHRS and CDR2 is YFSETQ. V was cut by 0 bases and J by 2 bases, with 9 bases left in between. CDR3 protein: CASSLDRSTYEQYF. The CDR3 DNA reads TGCGCCAGCAGCTTGGACAGGTCCACCTACGAGCAGTACTTC.

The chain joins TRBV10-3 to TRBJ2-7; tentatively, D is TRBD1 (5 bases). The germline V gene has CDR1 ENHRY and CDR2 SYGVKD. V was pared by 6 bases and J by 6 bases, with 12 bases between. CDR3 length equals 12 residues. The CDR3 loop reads CAIRGTGSEQYF. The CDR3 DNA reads TGTGCCATCAGGGGTACAGGCTCCGAGCAGTACTTC.

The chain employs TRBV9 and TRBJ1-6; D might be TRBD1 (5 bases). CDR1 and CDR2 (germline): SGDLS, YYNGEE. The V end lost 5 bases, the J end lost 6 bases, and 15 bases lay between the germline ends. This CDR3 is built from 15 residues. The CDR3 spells CASSSWGNPNSPLHF. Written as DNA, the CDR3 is TGTGCCAGCAGTTCCTGGGGCAACCCTAATTCACCCCTCCACTTT. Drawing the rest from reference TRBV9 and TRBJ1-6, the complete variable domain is DSGVTQTPKHLITATGQRVTLRCSPRSGDLSVYWYQQSLDQGLQFLIQYYNGEERAKGNILERFSAQQFPDLHSELNLSSLELGDSALYFCASSSWGNPNSPLHFGNGTRLTVT.

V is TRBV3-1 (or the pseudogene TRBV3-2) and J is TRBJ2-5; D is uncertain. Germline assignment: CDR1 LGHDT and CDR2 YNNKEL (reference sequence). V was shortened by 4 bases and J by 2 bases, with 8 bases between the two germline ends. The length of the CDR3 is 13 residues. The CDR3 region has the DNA TGTGCCAGCAGCCGTCAGACACAAGAGACCCAGTACTTC. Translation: CASSRQTQETQYF.

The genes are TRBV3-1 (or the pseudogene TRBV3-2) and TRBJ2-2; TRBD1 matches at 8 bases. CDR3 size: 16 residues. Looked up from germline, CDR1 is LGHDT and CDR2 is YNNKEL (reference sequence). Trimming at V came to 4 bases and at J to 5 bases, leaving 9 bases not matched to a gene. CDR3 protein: CASSRLNTGGTGELFF. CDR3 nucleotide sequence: TGTGCCAGCAGCCGATTAAATACAGGGGGAACCGGGGAGCTGTTTTTT.

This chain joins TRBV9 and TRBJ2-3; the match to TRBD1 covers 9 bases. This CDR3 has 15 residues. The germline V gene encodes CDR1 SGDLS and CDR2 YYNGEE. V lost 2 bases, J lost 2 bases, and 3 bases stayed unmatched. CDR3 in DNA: TGTGCCAGCAGCGTGAGGACAGGGGTCACAGATACGCAGTATTTT. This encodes CASSVRTGVTDTQYF.

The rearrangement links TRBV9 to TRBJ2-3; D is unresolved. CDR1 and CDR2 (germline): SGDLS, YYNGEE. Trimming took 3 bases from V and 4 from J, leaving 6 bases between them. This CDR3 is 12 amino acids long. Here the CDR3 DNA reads TGTGCCAGCAGCGCCCTCCCAGATACGCAGTATTTT. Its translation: CASSALPDTQYF.

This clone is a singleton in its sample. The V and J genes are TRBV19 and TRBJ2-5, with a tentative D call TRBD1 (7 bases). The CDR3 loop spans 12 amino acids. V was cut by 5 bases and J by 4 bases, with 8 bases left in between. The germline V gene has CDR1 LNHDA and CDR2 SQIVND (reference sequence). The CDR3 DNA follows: TGTGCCAGTAGTCAGGGGGGAGAGACCCAGTACTTC. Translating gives CASSQGGETQYF.

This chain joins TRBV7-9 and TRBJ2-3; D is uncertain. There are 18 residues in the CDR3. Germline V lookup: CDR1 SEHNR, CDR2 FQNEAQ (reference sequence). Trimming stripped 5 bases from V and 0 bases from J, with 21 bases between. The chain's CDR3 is CASSPVTAAELSTDTQYF. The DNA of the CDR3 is TGTGCCAGCAGCCCGGTAACGGCGGCGGAGCTTAGCACAGATACGCAGTATTTT.